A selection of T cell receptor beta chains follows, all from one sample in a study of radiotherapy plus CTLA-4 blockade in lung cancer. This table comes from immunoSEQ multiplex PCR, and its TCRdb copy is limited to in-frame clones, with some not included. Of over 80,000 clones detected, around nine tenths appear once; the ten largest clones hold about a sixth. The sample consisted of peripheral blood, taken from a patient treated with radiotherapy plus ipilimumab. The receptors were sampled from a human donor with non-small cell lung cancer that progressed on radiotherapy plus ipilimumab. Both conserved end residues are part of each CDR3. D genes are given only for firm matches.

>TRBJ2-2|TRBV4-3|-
TGCGCCAGCAGCCAAGGAGTTAGGGCAGGGGAGCTGTTTTTT
CASSQGVRAGELFF
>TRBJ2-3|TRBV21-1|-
TGTGCCAGCACCCGACTAGCGGGAGGGGGCACAGATACGCAGTATTTT
CASTRLAGGGTDTQYF
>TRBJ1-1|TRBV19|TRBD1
TGTGCCAGTACGTCAAGTTTAGGCAGGGGGAGGGAGAACACTGAAGCTTTCTTT
CASTSSLGRGRENTEAFF
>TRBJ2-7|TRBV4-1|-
TGCGCCAGCAGCCAAGAGGGCCGGGGCCCCCTCGGATACGAGCAGTACTTC
CASSQEGRGPLGYEQYF
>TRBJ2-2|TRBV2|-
TGTGCCAGCAGCACTCAGGGTCCCGGGGAGCTGTTTTTT
CASSTQGPGELFF
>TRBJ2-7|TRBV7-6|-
TGTGCCAGCAGCTTAAGGCTAGCGTCCGAGCAGTACTTC
CASSLRLASEQYF
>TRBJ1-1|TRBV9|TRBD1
TGTGCCAGCAGCGTTACGACAGGGGGGAACACTGAAGCTTTCTTT
CASSVTTGGNTEAFF
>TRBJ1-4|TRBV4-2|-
TGTGCCAGCAGCCAAGTATCGGCAGGGGCCGCATCTACCCCCTCTGAAAAACTGTTTTTT
CASSQVSAGAASTPSEKLFF
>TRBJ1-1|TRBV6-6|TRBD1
TGTGCCAGCACCCCAGGACAGGGCGGTGAAGCTTTCTTT
CASTPGQGGEAFF
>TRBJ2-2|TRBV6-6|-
TGTGCCAGCAGTCATCCCCTACCGACAGGCGGGGAGCTGTTTTTT
CASSHPLPTGGELFF
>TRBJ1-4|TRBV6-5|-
TGTGCCAGCAGTTACGGTGAAAAACTGTTTTTT
CASSYGEKLFF
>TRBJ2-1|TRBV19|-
TGTGCCAGTAGCCCAGGGTTCTCCTACAATGAGCAGTTCTTC
CASSPGFSYNEQFF